The TCR beta chain described here comes from a study of shared clonotypes between healthy human individuals. The CDR3 is made up of 13 amino acids. Trimming removed 7 bases from V and 4 bases from J, with 14 bases in between. Per the germline V gene, CDR1 is SQVTM and CDR2 is ANQGSEA. Measured with immunoSEQ multiplex PCR; TCRdb has only the in-frame clones, and not every one. The sample comprises some 2.3 million clones, roughly 93% of which are singletons, and approximately 0.4% rests with the top ten. Sequences were obtained from naive CD4+ T cells from PBMCs. Subset: CD45RA+ positively selected. The sequence derives from a man between 18 and 29 years old in good health. Some clones in this sample may be carry-over from other donors' samples. V is TRBV29-1 and J is TRBJ2-1; D is possibly TRBD1 (6 bases). CDR3 sequence: CSARPDSYNEQFF. In DNA form, the CDR3 reads TGCAGCGCCCGCCCGGACAGTTACAATGAGCAGTTCTTC.